The 24 T cell receptor beta chains in this list originate from one sample, sequenced in a study of CD8 T cells in ankylosing spondylitis. Study observations and caveats: In ankylosing spondylitis blood, a motif of about 8 highly homologous TCR beta variants appeared characteristic.

Their antigens are not known. TCRdb independently ran MiXCR on the 5' RACE reads; one entry per CDR3 protein. Among 700,000 or so distinct CDR3 sequences, under 20% were seen once, and the ten largest hold 15% to 20%. The sequenced sample consisted of blood, either unsorted or a sorted T cell fraction (not recorded which). The receptors were sampled from a male donor with ankylosing spondylitis.

The chain employs TRBV12-3 or TRBV12-4 and TRBJ1-1; D is possibly TRBD1 (5 bases). The V and J ends lost 5 bases and 6 bases respectively, with 13 bases between them. The CDR3 runs 13 residues. The CDR3 DNA sequence: TGTGCCAGCAGTCCCTACGAGGGGTCTGAAGCTTTCTTT. The encoded protein is CASSPYEGSEAFF.

In this sample, this clonotype turned up a few times. This CDR3 reads CAISPTGDYGYTF. In DNA form, the CDR3 reads TGTGCCATCAGCCCCACAGGGGACTATGGCTACACCTTC. This sequence joins TRBV10-3 and TRBJ1-2, with TRBD1 matching 7 bases. The CDR3 loop spans 13 amino acids. Trimming cost V 6 bases and J 3 bases; bases outside gene matches: 4. Per the germline V gene, CDR1 is ENHRY and CDR2 is SYGVKD.

The rearrangement links TRBV5-4 to TRBJ2-5; a possible D gene is TRBD1 (6 bases). The CDR3 has 16 amino acids. CDR1 and CDR2 from the germline V gene are SGHNT and YYREEE (reference sequence). V was trimmed by 4 bases and J by 2 bases, leaving 18 bases between them. CDR3: CASSPFGQRIQETQYF. CDR3 sequence (DNA): TGTGCCAGCAGCCCATTCGGACAGAGGATACAAGAGACCCAGTACTTC.

The V and J genes are TRBV6-2 or TRBV6-3 and TRBJ2-1, with 9 nucleotides matching TRBD1. Unmatched junction bases numbered 13, after V lost 5 bases and J lost 8 bases. Looked up from germline, CDR1 is MNHEY and CDR2 is SVGEGT. There are 16 residues in the CDR3. DNA of the CDR3: TGTGCCAGCAGTCTTCCGAGGGACAGGGAGACTGATGAGCAGTTCTTC. Protein: CASSLPRDRETDEQFF.

The chain carries TRBV3-1 and TRBJ2-1, with 7 bases identical to TRBD2. Trimming cost V 1 base and J 9 bases; bases outside gene matches: 0. Germline CDR1 LGHDT, CDR2 YNNKEL (reference sequence). This CDR3 contains 12 residues. The CDR3 sequence: CASSQGEGEQFF. In DNA form, the CDR3 reads TGTGCCAGCAGCCAAGGGGAGGGTGAGCAGTTCTTC.

This chain uses TRBV5-6 with TRBJ2-5; 7 nucleotides line up with TRBD1. The V and J ends lost 4 bases and 3 bases, in that order; junction bases with no gene match: 15. Germline CDR1 and CDR2: SGHDT and YYEEEE. The length of the CDR3 is 17 residues. This chain's CDR3 is CASSPPQWDSLEETQYF. CDR3 bases: TGTGCCAGCAGCCCCCCCCAATGGGACAGCCTCGAAGAGACCCAGTACTTC.

CDR3 bases: TGTGCCAGCAGCCCGGAGGGGGCAGGACGGTATGAAAAACTGTTTTTT. This gives the protein CASSPEGAGRYEKLFF. The chain links TRBV11-2 to TRBJ1-4; 7 nucleotides align to TRBD1. The trim removed 5 bases at V and 6 bases at J, leaving 12 bases unmatched. Germline V gives CDR1 SGHAT, CDR2 FQNNGV. CDR3 length equals 16 residues.

This clonotype was picked up a small number of times. The chain joins TRBV30 to TRBJ2-2; D not resolved. The ends were cut back, 0 bases at V and 1 base at J, with 6 bases in the middle. Germline V gene sequence: CDR1 GTSNPN, CDR2 SVGIG (reference sequence). This CDR3 comprises 14 residues. CDR3 region: CAWSVGKNTGELFF. The DNA of the CDR3 is TGTGCCTGGAGTGTCGGAAAGAACACCGGGGAGCTGTTTTTT.

The J gene is TRBJ2-5, the V gene TRBV20-1, with unresolved D. The CDR3 runs to 16 residues. The V and J ends lost 0 bases and 2 bases respectively, with 16 bases between them. Germline V gene sequence: CDR1 DFQATT, CDR2 SNEGSKA (reference sequence). CDR3 coding DNA: TGCAGTGCTAGAGATCTGGTACAGCCGGATCAAGAGACCCAGTACTTC. It codes for CSARDLVQPDQETQYF.

The rearrangement joins TRBV5-6 to TRBJ1-2, with 7 bases fitting TRBD1. Germline CDR1 SGHDT, CDR2 YYEEEE. The CDR3 has 17 amino acids. V lost 1 base and J lost 3; bases outside the gene matches: 12. CDR3 protein: CASSLLMRDRSYYGYTF. CDR3 DNA: TGTGCCAGCAGCTTGCTGATGCGGGACAGATCCTACTATGGCTACACCTTC.

This clonotype showed up many times. V is TRBV20-1 and J is TRBJ2-5; 9 bases align to TRBD2. CDR3 size: 15 residues. Germline CDR1 is DFQATT and CDR2 is SNEGSKA (reference sequence). After removal of 6 bases from V and 3 bases from J, the junction contained 11 bases not matched to a gene. For the CDR3, the DNA is TGCAGTGCCCTGGCGGGGGGGTTGGTAAAAGAGACCCAGTACTTC. Translated: CSALAGGLVKETQYF.

There are many counts of this clonotype. The chain couples TRBV7-3 to TRBJ1-1; D remains ambiguous. V was clipped by 5 bases and J by 6 bases, with 13 bases between them. The V gene's germline CDR1 is SGHTA and CDR2 FQGTGA. The CDR3 totals 13 residues. The CDR3: CASSQASEAEAFF. The DNA of the CDR3 is TGTGCCAGCAGCCAAGCCTCAGAAGCTGAAGCTTTCTTT.

The chain links TRBV10-2 to TRBJ2-5; D tentatively reads TRBD1 or TRBD2 (10 bases each). Germline V gene lookup returns CDR1 WSHSY and CDR2 SAAADI. V was shortened by 4 bases and J by 5 bases, with 17 bases between the two germline ends. The CDR3 length is 15 residues. In nucleotides, the CDR3 is TGCGCCAGCAGTGTACTAGCGGGACAGGGGGAGACCCAGTACTTC. Its translation is CASSVLAGQGETQYF.

Ten or more counts support this clonotype. The rearrangement links TRBV5-5 to TRBJ2-1, with D hard to call. The CDR3 totals 14 residues. Germline CDR1 and CDR2: SGHKS and YYEKEE (reference sequence). V was shortened by 4 bases and J by 3 bases, with 11 bases between the two germline ends. This CDR3 is CASSQLGHYNEQFF. CDR3 in DNA: TGTGCCAGCAGCCAGCTAGGGCACTACAATGAGCAGTTCTTC.

This clonotype has just a few counts. The V call is TRBV28, the J call TRBJ2-3, with a weak D call TRBD2 (5 bases). Germline V gene sequence: CDR1 MDHEN, CDR2 SYDVKM. The V end lost 4 bases, the J end lost 0 bases, and 14 bases lay between the germline ends. CDR3 length: 16 residues. DNA for the CDR3: TGTGCCAGCAGTTCAGGAAATAGAGGGAGCACAGATACGCAGTATTTT. Amino acids: CASSSGNRGSTDTQYF.

This clonotype appeared a few times. V gene TRBV9 combines with J gene TRBJ2-2, with no clear D. The V gene's germline CDR1 is SGDLS and CDR2 YYNGEE. Trimming shortened V by 0 bases and J by 3 bases, and 12 bases separated the two germline ends. The CDR3 runs 16 residues. This CDR3 is CASSVDPRMDTGELFF. CDR3 sequence (DNA): TGTGCCAGCAGCGTAGATCCCCGGATGGACACCGGGGAGCTGTTTTTT.

This clonotype was observed a handful of times. The chain joins TRBV20-1 to TRBJ2-3, with D perhaps TRBD2 (5 bases). The V gene lost 7 bases and the J gene lost 2 bases, with 19 bases spanning the gap. The CDR3 runs to 15 residues. CDR1 is DFQATT, CDR2 SNEGSKA, per germline (reference sequence). CDR3 in DNA: TGCAGTGTTAGGTCTCGAGGGCTCCACACAGATACGCAGTATTTT. It encodes CSVRSRGLHTDTQYF.

This clonotype was seen ten or more times. The chain joins TRBV12-3 or TRBV12-4 to TRBJ1-1; D ambiguous. The V gene lost 3 bases and the J gene lost 4 bases, with 9 bases spanning the gap. There are 13 residues in the CDR3. The CDR3 nucleotides are TGTGCCAGCAGTTTCCAGGTGAGCACTGAAGCTTTCTTT. Encoded protein: CASSFQVSTEAFF.

The chain recombines TRBV20-1 with TRBJ2-3, with D unresolved. V was clipped by 0 bases and J by 4 bases, with 8 bases between them. The V gene's germline CDR1 is DFQATT and CDR2 SNEGSKA (reference sequence). This CDR3 comprises 13 residues. The DNA for the CDR3 is TGCAGTGCTAGAGATCTTAGATCAGATACGCAGTATTTT. Residues: CSARDLRSDTQYF.

Concerning this clonotype: Germline and junction disagree at one end, which may indicate a read error. The chain has TRBV4-1 and TRBJ1-3; the D gene is possibly TRBD1 (6 bases). The germline V gene encodes CDR1 MGHRA and CDR2 YSYEKL. This CDR3 is built from 14 residues. CDR3 loop: CASSKQGIGDTIYF. The CDR3 DNA sequence: TGCGCCAGCAGCAAACAGGGCATTGGAGACACCATATATTTT.

The chain carries TRBV12-3 or TRBV12-4 and TRBJ2-5; D remains ambiguous. The CDR3 is 15 amino acids. Trimming took off 1 base at V and 4 bases at J, with 13 bases between the two ends. DNA of the CDR3: TGTGCCAGCAGTTTAGGCAGGTTCGGTGGAGAGACCCAGTACTTC. This encodes CASSLGRFGGETQYF.

This sequence joins TRBV4-1 and TRBJ2-7; 11 bases fit TRBD1. Per the germline V gene, CDR1 is MGHRA and CDR2 is YSYEKL. The J segment lost 4 bases and the V segment lost 0 bases, leaving 8 bases of the junction unmatched. This CDR3 is 17 amino acids long. As DNA, the CDR3 is TGCGCCAGCAGCCAAGATCTCTCGGGACAGGGGGTATACGAGCAGTACTTC. It codes for CASSQDLSGQGVYEQYF.

The chain carries TRBV11-2 and TRBJ1-5; D is undetermined. The CDR3 runs to 15 residues. Trimming removed 5 bases at V and 4 bases at J, with 15 bases between. Per germline, CDR1 SGHAT and CDR2 FQNNGV. The CDR3, as DNA: TGTGCCAGCAGCCTGGATGGGTATGGTAATCAGCCCCAGCATTTT. Protein: CASSLDGYGNQPQHF.

This clonotype was observed a handful of times. This chain uses TRBV14 with TRBJ1-1, with D possibly TRBD1 on 6 matching bases. Between the trimmed V and J ends, which lost 4 bases and 6 bases, there was a span of 12 bases. This CDR3 has 13 amino acids. Germline V gene lookup returns CDR1 SGHDN and CDR2 FVKESK. Written as DNA, the CDR3 is TGTGCCAGCAGCCGCGCAGGGGTCTCTGAAGCTTTCTTT. Protein: CASSRAGVSEAFF.